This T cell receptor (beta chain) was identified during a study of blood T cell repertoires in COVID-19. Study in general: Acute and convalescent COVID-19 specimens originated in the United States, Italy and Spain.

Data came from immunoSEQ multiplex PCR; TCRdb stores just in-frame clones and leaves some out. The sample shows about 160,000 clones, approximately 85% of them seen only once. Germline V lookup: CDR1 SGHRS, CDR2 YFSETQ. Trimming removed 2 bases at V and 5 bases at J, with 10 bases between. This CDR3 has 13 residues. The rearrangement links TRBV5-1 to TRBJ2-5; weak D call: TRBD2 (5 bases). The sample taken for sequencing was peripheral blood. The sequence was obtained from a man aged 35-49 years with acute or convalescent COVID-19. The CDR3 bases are TGCGCCAGCAGCTTCGGGGAAGGGGAGACCCAGTACTTC. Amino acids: CASSFGEGETQYF.